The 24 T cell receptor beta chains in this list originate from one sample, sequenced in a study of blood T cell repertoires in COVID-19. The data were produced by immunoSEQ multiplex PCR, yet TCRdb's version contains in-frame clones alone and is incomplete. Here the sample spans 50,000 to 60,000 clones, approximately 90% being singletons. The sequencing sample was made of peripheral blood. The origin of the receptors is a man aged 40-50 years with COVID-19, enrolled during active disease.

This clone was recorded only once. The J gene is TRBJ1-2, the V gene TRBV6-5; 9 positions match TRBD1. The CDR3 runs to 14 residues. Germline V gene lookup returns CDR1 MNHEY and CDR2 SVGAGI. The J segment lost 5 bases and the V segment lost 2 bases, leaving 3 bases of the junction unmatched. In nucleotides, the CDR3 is TGTGCCAGCAGTTACACGACAGGGGGTTATGGCTACACCTTC. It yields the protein CASSYTTGGYGYTF.

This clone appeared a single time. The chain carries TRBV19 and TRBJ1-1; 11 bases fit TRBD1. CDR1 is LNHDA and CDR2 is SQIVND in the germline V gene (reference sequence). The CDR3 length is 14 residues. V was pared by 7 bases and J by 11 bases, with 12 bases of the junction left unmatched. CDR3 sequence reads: CASMWTGGLSFAFF. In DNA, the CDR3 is TGTGCCAGTATGTGGACAGGGGGCCTTAGTTTCGCTTTCTTT.

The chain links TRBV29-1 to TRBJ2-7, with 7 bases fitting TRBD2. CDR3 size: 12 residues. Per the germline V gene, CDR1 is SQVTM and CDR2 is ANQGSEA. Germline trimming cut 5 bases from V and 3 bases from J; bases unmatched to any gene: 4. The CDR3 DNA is TGCAGCGTTTCGGGGGGTTTCTACGAGCAGTACTTC. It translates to CSVSGGFYEQYF.

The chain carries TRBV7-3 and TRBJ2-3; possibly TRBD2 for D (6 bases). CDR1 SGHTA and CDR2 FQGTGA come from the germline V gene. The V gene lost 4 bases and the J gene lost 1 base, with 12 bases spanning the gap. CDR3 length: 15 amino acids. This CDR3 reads CASSSPPGGTDTQYF. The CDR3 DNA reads TGTGCCAGCAGCTCCCCCCCGGGGGGCACAGATACGCAGTATTTT.

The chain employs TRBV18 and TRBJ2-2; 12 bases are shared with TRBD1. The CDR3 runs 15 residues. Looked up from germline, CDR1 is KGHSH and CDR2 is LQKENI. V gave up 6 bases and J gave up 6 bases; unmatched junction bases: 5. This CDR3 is CASSPGTGGSGELFF. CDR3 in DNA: TGTGCCAGCTCCCCCGGGACAGGGGGCTCCGGGGAGCTGTTTTTT.

The CDR3: CASSLLTSGSGWEETQYF. In DNA, the CDR3 is TGTGCCAGCAGCTTGTTAACTAGCGGGAGTGGATGGGAAGAGACCCAGTACTTC. The rearrangement links TRBV5-4 to TRBJ2-5; 11 bases align to TRBD2. This CDR3 region has 18 residues. Germline CDR1 and CDR2: SGHNT and YYREEE (reference sequence). Losses at the gene ends were 1 base for V and 3 bases for J; bases not matched to a gene: 11.

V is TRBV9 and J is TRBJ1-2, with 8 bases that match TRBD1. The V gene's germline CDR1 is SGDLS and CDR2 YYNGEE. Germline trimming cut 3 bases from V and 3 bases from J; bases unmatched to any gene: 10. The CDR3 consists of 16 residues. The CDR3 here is CASSEGQGASYYGYTF. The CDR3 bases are TGTGCCAGCAGCGAGGGCCAGGGGGCATCTTACTATGGCTACACCTTC.

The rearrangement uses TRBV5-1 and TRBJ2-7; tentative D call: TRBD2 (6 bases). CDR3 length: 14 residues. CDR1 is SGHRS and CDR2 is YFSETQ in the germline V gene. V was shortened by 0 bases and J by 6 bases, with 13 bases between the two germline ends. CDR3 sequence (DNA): TGCGCCAGCAGCTTGGCCCAGGGTAGCGGCGAGCAGTACTTC. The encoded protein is CASSLAQGSGEQYF.

CDR3: CASRGQGVSGELFF. The CDR3 nucleotides read TGTGCCAGCAGGGGACAGGGGGTATCCGGGGAGCTGTTTTTT. V is TRBV2 and J is TRBJ2-2; TRBD1 matches at 11 bases. Losses at the gene ends were 6 bases for V and 6 bases for J; bases not matched to a gene: 3. The CDR3 contains 14 residues. Germline V gene lookup returns CDR1 SNHLY and CDR2 FYNNEI.

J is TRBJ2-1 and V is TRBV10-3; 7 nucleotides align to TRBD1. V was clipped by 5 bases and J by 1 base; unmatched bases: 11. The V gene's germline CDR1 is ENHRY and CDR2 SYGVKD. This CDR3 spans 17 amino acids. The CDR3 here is CAISRKGQEFSYNEQFF. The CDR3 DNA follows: TGTGCCATCAGTCGGAAAGGACAGGAGTTTTCCTACAATGAGCAGTTCTTC.

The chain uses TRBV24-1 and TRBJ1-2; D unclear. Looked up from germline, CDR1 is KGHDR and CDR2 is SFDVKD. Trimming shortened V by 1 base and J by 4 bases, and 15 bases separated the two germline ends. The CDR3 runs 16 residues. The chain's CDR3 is CATSDFGEIRTYGYTF. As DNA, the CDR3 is TGTGCCACCAGTGATTTCGGGGAGATTCGAACCTATGGCTACACCTTC.

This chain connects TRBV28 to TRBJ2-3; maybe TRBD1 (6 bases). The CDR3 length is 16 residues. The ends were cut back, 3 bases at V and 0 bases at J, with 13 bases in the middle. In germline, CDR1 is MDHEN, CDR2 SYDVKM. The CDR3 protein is CASSFIWTASTDTQYF. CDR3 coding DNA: TGTGCCAGCAGTTTTATTTGGACAGCTAGCACAGATACGCAGTATTTT. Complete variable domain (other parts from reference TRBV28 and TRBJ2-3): DVKVTQSSRYLVKRTGEKVFLECVQDMDHENMFWYRQDPGLGLRLIYFSYDVKMKEKGDIPEGYSVSREKKERFSLILESASTNQTSMYLCASSFIWTASTDTQYFGPGTRLTVL.

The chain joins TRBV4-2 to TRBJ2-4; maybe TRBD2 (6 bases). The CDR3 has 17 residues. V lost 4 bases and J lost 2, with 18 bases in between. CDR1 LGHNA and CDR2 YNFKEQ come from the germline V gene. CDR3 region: CASSPPEGSLSKNIQYF. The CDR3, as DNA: TGTGCCAGCAGCCCCCCGGAGGGCAGCCTATCCAAAAACATTCAGTACTTC.

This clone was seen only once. The CDR3 bases are TGTGCCAGTAGTATAACAGGGGTGGATTACGAGCAGTACTTC. This sequence encodes CASSITGVDYEQYF. The chain combines TRBV19 with TRBJ2-7; 7 nucleotides match TRBD1. The V segment lost 2 bases and the J segment 4 bases; nucleotides outside the gene matches: 5. The CDR3 runs 14 residues. CDR1 is LNHDA and CDR2 is SQIVND in the germline V gene (reference sequence).

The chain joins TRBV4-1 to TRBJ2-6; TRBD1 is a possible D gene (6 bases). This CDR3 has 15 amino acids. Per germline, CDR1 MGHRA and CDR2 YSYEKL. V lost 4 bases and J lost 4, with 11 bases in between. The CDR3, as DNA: TGCGCCAGCAGCCCAACAGGGACCGGGGCCAACGTCCTGACTTTC. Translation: CASSPTGTGANVLTF.

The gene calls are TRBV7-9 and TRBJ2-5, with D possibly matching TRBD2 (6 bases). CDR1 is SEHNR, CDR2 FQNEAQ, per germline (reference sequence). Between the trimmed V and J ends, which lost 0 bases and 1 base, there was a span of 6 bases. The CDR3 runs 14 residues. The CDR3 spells CASSLARGQETQYF. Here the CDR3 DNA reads TGTGCCAGCAGCTTAGCGCGGGGCCAAGAGACCCAGTACTTC. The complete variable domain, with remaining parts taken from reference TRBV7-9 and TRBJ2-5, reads DTGVSQNPRHKITKRGQNVTFRCDPISEHNRLYWYRQTLGQGPEFLTYFQNEAQLEKSRLLSDRFSAERPKGSFSTLEIQRTEQGDSAMYLCASSLARGQETQYFGPGTRLLVL.

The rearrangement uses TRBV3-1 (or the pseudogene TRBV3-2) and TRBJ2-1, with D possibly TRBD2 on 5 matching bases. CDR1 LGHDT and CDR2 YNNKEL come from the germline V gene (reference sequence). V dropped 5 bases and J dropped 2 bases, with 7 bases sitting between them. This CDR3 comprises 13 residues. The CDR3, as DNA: TGTGCCAGCAGCTTCGGGACCTACAATGAGCAGTTCTTC. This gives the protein CASSFGTYNEQFF.

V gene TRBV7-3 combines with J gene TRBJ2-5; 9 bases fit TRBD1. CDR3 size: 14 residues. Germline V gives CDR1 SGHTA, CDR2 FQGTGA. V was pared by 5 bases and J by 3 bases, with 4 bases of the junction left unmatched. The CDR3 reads CASSATGGEETQYF. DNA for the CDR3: TGTGCCAGCAGCGCGACAGGGGGAGAAGAGACCCAGTACTTC.

CDR3: CASTTGEGAGYTF. CDR3 in DNA: TGTGCCAGCACCACCGGCGAAGGGGCGGGCTACACCTTC. This chain links TRBV6-6 with TRBJ1-2; tentative D call: TRBD1 (5 bases). There are 13 residues in the CDR3. The V and J ends lost 7 bases and 8 bases respectively, with 17 bases between them. Germline V gives CDR1 MNHNY, CDR2 SVGAGI (reference sequence).

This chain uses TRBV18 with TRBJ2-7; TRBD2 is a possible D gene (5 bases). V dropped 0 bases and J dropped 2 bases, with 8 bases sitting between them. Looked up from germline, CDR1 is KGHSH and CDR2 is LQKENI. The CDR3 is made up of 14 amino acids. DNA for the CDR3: TGTGCCAGCTCACCACCGACGGGGACCTACGAGCAGTACTTC. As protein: CASSPPTGTYEQYF.

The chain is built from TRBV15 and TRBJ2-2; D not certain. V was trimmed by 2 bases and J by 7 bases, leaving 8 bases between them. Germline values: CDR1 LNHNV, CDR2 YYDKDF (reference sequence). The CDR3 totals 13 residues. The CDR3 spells CATSRQTGGELFF. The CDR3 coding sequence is TGTGCCACCAGCAGACAGACGGGCGGGGAGCTGTTTTTT.

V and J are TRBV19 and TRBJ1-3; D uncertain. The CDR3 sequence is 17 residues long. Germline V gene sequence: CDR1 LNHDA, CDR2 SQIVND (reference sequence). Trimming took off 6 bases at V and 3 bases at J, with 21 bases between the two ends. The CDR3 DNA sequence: TGTGCCAGTAGGCCCCAATTACCGGGAATGGATGGAAACACCATATATTTT. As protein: CASRPQLPGMDGNTIYF.

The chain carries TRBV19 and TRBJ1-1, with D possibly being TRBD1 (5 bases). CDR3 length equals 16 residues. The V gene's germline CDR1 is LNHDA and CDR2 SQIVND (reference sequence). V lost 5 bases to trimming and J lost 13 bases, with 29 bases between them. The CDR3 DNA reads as TGTGCCAGTAGTCCGACTAGCCCAGGGAGAGGACTGAAGCTTTTCTTT. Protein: CASSPTSPGRGLKLFF.

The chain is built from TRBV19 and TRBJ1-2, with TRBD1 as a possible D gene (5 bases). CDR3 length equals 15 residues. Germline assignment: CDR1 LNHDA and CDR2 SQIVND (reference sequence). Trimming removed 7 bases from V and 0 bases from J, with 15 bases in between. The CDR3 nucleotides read TGTGCCAGTACACCCCCGTGGGGGGCTAACTATGGCTACACCTTC. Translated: CASTPPWGANYGYTF. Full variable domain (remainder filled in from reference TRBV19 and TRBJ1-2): DGGITQSPKYLFRKEGQNVTLSCEQNLNHDAMYWYRQDPGQGLRLIYYSQIVNDFQKGDIAEGYSVSREKKESFPLTVTSAQKNPTAFYLCASTPPWGANYGYTFGSGTRLTVV.